This T cell receptor (beta chain) stems from a study of response to subunit inactivated influenza vaccine. TCRdb reprocessed the RT-PCR reads via MiXCR and lists one record per CDR3 protein. Among 600,000 to 850,000 distinct CDR3 sequences, approximately 14% were seen once, and the ten largest hold 7.6%. The CDR3 contains 15 residues. Deletions cut 3 bases from V and 7 bases from J, with 19 bases between. Germline values: CDR1 SGHRS, CDR2 YFSETQ. The clonotype originates from a man in his fifties who received an inactivated influenza vaccine. This chain uses TRBV5-1 with TRBJ1-2; D is undetermined. The sequencing here drew on PBMCs from blood, taken less than 15 days before vaccination. This chain's CDR3 is CASSWAVGARSGYTF. CDR3 in DNA: TGCGCCAGCAGCTGGGCGGTAGGAGCCCGATCTGGCTACACCTTC.